The clone carrying this TCR beta chain was picked up many times. This sample was taken from a study of regulatory T cells in long-lasting Graves disease. In building TCR beta libraries, iRepertoire HTBI primers were used together with Arm-PCR of CDR3 regions. TCRdb reprocessed the multiplex PCR reads with MiXCR, giving one entry per CDR3 protein. The sample lists some 250,000 distinct CDR3 sequences; more than 15% were seen once. This CDR3 region has 12 residues. V was pared by 3 bases and J by 10 bases, with 5 bases of the junction left unmatched. CDR1 is MNHNS, CDR2 SASEGT, per germline. Noted time point: newly diagnosed GD, antithyroid drugs for less than 3 months. TCR sequences were obtained from RNA taken from PBMCs. The same data also contributed to another study, on T cells in Graves' hyperthyroidism and ophthalmopathy.

This receptor was identified in a young woman with Graves disease. The chain uses TRBV6-1 and TRBJ1-1; 7 positions agree with TRBD1. The sequences come from peripheral blood mononuclear cells (PBMCs), collected at new diagnosis, from a patient treated with antithyroid drugs. CDR3 sequence (DNA): TGTGCCAGCAGTGAGACAGGGCTTACAGCTTTCTTT. This sequence encodes CASSETGLTAFF.